This section outlines one T cell receptor beta chain sequence together with its context. The sample originates from a study of T cells expressing NK-cell markers. CDR1 and CDR2 (germline): SGHRS, YFSETQ. The CDR3 contains 16 residues. With UMIs, 5'RACE template switching was used to make TCR beta cDNA. For each CDR3 protein, TCRdb gives one entry from its re-call of the 5' RACE reads, without DNA. The sample data list some 440,000 distinct CDR3 sequences. This chain connects TRBV5-1 to TRBJ1-3. The TCR originated in a woman aged 45-65 years in good health. Material for sequencing was blood T cells: a sorted CD56 or NKG2C T cell subset, CD4+ or CD8+ T cells, or bulk PBMC T cells (not recorded which). Here the CDR3 reads CASSATSPISGNTIYF.